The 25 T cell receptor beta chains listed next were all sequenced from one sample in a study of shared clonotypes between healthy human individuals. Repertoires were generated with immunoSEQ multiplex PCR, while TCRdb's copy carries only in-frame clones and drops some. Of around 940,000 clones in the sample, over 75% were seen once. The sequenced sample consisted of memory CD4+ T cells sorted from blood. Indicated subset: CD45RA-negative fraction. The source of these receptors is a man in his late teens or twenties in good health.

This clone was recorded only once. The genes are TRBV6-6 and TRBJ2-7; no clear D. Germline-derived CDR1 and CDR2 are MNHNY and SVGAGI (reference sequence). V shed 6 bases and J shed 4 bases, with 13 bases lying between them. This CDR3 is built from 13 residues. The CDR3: CASSSPGTYEQYF. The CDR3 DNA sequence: TGTGCCAGCAGCTCCCCGGGTACATACGAGCAGTACTTC.

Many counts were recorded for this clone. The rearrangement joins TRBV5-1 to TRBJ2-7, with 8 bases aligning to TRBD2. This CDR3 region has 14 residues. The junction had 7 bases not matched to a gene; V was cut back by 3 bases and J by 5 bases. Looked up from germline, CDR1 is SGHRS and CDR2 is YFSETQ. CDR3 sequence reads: CASSSGGAGDEQYF. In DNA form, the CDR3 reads TGCGCCAGCAGCTCCGGGGGGGCAGGCGACGAGCAGTACTTC.

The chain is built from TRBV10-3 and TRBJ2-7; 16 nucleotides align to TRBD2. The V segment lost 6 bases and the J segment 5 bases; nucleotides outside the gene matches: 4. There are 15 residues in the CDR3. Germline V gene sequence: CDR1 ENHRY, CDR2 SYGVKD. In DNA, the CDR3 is TGTGCCATCAGGGGACTAGCGGGGGGGCTGGACGAGCAGTACTTC. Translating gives CAIRGLAGGLDEQYF.

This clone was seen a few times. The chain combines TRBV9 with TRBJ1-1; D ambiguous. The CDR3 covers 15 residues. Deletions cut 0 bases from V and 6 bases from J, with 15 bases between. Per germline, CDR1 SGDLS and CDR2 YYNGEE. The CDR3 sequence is CASSVAGGLGAEAFF. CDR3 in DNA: TGTGCCAGCAGCGTAGCTGGAGGATTGGGCGCTGAAGCTTTCTTT.

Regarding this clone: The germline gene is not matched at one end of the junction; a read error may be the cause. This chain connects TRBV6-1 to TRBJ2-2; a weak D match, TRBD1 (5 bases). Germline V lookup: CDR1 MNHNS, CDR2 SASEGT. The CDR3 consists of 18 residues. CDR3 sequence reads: CASREARPTVQVDGELFF. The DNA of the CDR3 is TGTGCCAGCAGGGAAGCCCGGCCGACAGTCCAGGTGGATGGGGAGCTGTTTTTT.

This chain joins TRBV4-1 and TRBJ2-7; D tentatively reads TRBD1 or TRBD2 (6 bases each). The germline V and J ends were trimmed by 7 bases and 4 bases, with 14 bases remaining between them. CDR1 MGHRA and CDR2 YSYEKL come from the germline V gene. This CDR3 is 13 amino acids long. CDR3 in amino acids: CASNKGGPYEQYF. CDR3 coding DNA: TGCGCCAGCAATAAGGGGGGCCCTTACGAGCAGTACTTC.

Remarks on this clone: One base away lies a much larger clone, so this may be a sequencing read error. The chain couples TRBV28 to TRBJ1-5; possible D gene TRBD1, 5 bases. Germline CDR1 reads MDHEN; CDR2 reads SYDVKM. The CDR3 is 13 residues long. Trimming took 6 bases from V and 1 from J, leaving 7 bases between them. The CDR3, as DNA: TGTGCCAGCAGGGGGGAGAGCAATCAGCCCCAGCATTTT. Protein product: CASRGESNQPQHF. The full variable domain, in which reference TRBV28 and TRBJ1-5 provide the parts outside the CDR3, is DVKVTQSSRYLVKRTGEKVFLECVQDMDHENMFWYRQDPGLGLRLIYFSYDVKMKEKGDIPEGYSVSREKKERFSLILESASTNQTSMYLCASRGESNQPQHFGDGTRLSIL.

In DNA, the CDR3 is TGCGCCAGCAGCATATTCGGGACAGAAGAGACCCAGTACTTC. It yields the protein CASSIFGTEETQYF. The chain links TRBV5-1 to TRBJ2-5; 7 positions match TRBD1. CDR1 SGHRS and CDR2 YFSETQ come from the germline V gene. This CDR3 has 14 amino acids. J was trimmed by 3 bases and V by 4 bases; bases with no gene match: 6.

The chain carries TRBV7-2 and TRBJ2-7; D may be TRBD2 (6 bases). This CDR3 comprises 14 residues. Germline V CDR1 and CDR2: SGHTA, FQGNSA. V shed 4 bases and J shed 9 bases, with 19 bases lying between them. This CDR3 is CASSSSGLKSGQYF. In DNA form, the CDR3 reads TGTGCCAGCAGCTCTTCGGGACTCAAATCCGGGCAGTACTTC.

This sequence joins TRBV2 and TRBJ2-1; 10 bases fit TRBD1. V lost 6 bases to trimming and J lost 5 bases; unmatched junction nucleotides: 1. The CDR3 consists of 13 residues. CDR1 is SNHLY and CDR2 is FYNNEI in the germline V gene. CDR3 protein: CASRGTGDNEQFF. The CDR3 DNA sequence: TGTGCCAGCAGGGGGACAGGGGACAATGAGCAGTTCTTC. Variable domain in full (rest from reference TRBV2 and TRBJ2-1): EPEVTQTPSHQVTQMGQEVILRCVPISNHLYFYWYRQILGQKVEFLVSFYNNEISEKSEIFDDQFSVERPDGSNFTLKIRSTKLEDSAMYFCASRGTGDNEQFFGPGTRLTVL.

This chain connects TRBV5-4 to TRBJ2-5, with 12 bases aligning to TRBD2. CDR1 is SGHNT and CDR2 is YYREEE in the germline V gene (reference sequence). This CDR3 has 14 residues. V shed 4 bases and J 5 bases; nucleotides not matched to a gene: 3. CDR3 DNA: TGTGCCAGCAGCGCTAGCGGGAGGGCGGAGACCCAGTACTTC. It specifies CASSASGRAETQYF.

The CDR3 is CASAGTGSGNTIYF. The CDR3 DNA reads TGTGCCAGCGCCGGGACAGGTTCTGGAAACACCATATATTTT. This sequence joins TRBV2 and TRBJ1-3, with 8 bases aligning to TRBD1. The CDR3 loop spans 14 amino acids. Per the germline V gene, CDR1 is SNHLY and CDR2 is FYNNEI. J gave up 1 base and V 8 bases, and 4 bases lay outside the gene matches.

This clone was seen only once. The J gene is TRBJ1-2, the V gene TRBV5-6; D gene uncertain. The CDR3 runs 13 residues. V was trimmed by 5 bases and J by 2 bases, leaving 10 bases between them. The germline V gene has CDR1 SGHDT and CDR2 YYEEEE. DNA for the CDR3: TGTGCCAGCAGGTGGACCGTCAACTATGGCTACACCTTC. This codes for CASRWTVNYGYTF.

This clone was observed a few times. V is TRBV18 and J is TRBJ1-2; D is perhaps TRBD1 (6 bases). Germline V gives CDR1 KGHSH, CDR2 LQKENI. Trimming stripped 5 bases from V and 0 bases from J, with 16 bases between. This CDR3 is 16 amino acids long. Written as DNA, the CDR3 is TGTGCCAGCTCATCGATACAGGGCTATACTAACTATGGCTACACCTTC. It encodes CASSSIQGYTNYGYTF. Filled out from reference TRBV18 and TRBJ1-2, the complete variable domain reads NAGVMQNPRHLVRRRGQEARLRCSPMKGHSHVYWYRQLPEEGLKFMVYLQKENIIDESGMPKERFSAEFPKEGPSILRIQQVVRGDSAAYFCASSSIQGYTNYGYTFGSGTRLTVV.

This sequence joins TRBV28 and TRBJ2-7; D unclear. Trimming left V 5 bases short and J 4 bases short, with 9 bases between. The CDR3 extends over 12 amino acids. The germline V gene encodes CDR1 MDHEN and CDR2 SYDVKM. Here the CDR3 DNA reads TGTGCCAGCAGTCCGGACCTTTACGAGCAGTACTTC. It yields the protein CASSPDLYEQYF. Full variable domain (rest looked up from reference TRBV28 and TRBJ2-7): DVKVTQSSRYLVKRTGEKVFLECVQDMDHENMFWYRQDPGLGLRLIYFSYDVKMKEKGDIPEGYSVSREKKERFSLILESASTNQTSMYLCASSPDLYEQYFGPGTRLTVT.

In DNA form, the CDR3 reads TGTGCCACAGGGGGACAGGGGGCCCGAAGCTCATACAATGAGCAGTTCTTC. It yields the protein CATGGQGARSSYNEQFF. The genes are TRBV10-3 and TRBJ2-1, with 12 bases aligning to TRBD1. Germline loops: CDR1 ENHRY, CDR2 SYGVKD. The V segment lost 10 bases and the J segment 4 bases; nucleotides outside the gene matches: 14. CDR3 length equals 17 residues.

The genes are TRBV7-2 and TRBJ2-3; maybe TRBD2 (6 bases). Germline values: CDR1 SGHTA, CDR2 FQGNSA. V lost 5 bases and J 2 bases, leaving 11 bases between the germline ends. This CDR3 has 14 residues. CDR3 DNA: TGTGCCAGCAGCATGGGACTGTACACAGATACGCAGTATTTT. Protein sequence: CASSMGLYTDTQYF.

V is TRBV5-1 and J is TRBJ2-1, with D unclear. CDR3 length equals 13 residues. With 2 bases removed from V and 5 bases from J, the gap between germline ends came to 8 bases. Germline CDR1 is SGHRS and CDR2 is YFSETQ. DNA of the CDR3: TGCGCCAGCAGCTTAGCGCCGAACAATGAGCAGTTCTTC. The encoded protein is CASSLAPNNEQFF.

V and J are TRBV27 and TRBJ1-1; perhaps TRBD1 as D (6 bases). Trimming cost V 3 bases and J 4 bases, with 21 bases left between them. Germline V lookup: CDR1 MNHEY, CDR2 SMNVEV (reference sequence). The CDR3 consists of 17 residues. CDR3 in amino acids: CASSLRMGGGRVTEAFF. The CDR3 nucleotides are TGTGCCAGCAGTTTGAGGATGGGAGGGGGTAGGGTCACTGAAGCTTTCTTT.

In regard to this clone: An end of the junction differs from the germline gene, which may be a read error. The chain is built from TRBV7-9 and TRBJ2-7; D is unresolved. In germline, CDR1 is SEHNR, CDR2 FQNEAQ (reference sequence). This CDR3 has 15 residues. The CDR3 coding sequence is TGTGCCAGCAGATTAGCCCCGGGCTTCTCCTACGAGCAGTACTTC. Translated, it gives CASRLAPGFSYEQYF.

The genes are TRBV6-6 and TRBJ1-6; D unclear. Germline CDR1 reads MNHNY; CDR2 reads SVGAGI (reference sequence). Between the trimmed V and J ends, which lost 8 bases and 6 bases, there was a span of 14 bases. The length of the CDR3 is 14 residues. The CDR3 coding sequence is TGTGCCAGCGTCCCCAGTGGTGGTAATTCACCCCTCCACTTT. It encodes CASVPSGGNSPLHF.

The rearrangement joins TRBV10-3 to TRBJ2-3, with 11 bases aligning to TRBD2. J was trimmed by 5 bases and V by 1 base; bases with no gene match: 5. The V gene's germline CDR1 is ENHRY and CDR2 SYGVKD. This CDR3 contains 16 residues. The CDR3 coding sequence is TGTGCCATCAGTGAGTTAGCGGGGGGGGTTGGAGATACGCAGTATTTT. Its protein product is CAISELAGGVGDTQYF.

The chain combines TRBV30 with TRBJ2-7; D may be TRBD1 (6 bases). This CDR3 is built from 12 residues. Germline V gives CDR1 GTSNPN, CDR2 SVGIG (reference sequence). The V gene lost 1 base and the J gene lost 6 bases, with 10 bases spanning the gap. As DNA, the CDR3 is TGTGCCTGGAGTGGTACAGGGAGCGAGCAGTACTTC. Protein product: CAWSGTGSEQYF.

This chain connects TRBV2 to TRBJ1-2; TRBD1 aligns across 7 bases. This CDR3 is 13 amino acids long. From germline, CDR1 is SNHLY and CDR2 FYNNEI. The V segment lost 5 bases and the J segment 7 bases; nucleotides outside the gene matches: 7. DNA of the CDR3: TGTGCCAGCAGTACAACAGGGGAGGGTGGCTACACCTTC. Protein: CASSTTGEGGYTF.

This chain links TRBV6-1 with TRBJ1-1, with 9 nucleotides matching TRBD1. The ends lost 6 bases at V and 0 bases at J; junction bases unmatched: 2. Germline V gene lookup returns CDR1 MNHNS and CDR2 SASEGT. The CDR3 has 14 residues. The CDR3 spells CASRTGGVNTEAFF. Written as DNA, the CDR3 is TGTGCCAGCAGGACAGGGGGGGTGAACACTGAAGCTTTCTTT.